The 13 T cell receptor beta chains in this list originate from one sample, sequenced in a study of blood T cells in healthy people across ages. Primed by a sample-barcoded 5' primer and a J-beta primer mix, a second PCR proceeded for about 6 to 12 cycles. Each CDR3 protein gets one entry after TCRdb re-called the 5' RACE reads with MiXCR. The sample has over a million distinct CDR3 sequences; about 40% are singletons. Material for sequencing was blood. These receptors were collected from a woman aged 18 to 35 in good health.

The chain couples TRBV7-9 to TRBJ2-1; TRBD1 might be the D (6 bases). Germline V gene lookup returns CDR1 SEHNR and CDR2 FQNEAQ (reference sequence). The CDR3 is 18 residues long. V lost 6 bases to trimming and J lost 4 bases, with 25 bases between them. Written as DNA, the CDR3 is TGTGCCAGCAGTTCAGATCCGTTAAACCCGGGACATTACAATGAGCAGTTCTTC. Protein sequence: CASSSDPLNPGHYNEQFF.

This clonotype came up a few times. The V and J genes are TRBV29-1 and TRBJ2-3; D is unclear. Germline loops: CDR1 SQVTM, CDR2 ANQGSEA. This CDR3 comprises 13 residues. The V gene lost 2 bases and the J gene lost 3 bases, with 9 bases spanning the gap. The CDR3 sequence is CSVESLQTDTQYF. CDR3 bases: TGCAGCGTTGAATCTTTACAGACAGATACGCAGTATTTT.

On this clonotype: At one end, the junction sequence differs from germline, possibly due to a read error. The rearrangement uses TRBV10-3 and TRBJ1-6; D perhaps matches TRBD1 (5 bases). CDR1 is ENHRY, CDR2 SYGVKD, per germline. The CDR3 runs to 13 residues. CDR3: CAVSVQGNSPLHF. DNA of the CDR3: TGTGCCGTCAGTGTCCAGGGAAATTCACCCCTCCACTTT.

The CDR3 here is CASCWRSTDTQYF. CDR3 DNA sequence: TGTGCCAGCTGCTGGCGGAGCACAGATACGCAGTATTTT. The V gene is TRBV2, the J gene TRBJ2-3; D remains ambiguous. V was trimmed by 8 bases and J by 0 bases, leaving 9 bases between them. This CDR3 has 13 amino acids. CDR1 SNHLY and CDR2 FYNNEI come from the germline V gene.

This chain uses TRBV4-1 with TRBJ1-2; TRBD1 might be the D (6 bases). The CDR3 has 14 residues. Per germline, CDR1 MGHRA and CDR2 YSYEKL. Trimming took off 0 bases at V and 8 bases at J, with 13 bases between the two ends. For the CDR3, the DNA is TGCGCCAGCAGCCAAGAGTCAGGGGTTCACGGCTACACCTTC. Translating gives CASSQESGVHGYTF.

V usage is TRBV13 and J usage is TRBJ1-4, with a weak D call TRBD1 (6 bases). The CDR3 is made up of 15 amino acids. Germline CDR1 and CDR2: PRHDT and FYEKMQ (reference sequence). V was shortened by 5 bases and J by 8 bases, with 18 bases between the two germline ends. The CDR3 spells CASSPRGAEREKLFF. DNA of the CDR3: TGTGCCAGCAGCCCCCGGGGGGCCGAGAGGGAAAAACTGTTTTTT.

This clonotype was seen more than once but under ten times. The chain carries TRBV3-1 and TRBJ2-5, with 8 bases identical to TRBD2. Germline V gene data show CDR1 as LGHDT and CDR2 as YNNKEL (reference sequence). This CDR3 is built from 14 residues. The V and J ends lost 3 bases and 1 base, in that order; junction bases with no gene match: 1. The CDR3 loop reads CASSHRGGQETQYF. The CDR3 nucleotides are TGTGCCAGCAGCCATCGGGGGGGCCAAGAGACCCAGTACTTC.

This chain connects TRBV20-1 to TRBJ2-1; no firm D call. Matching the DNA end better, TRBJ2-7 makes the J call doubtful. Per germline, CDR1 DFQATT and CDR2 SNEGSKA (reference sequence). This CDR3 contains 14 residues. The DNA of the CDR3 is TGCAGTGCTAGAGATTGCGACTCCTACAATGAGCAGTACTTC. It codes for CSARDCDSYNEQYF.

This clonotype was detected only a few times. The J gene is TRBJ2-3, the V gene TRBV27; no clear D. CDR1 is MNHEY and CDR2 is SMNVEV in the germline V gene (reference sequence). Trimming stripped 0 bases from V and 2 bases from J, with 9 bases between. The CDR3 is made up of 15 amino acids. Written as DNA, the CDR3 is TGTGCCAGCAGTTTATCGAGGCGGACCACAGATACGCAGTATTTT. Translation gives CASSLSRRTTDTQYF.

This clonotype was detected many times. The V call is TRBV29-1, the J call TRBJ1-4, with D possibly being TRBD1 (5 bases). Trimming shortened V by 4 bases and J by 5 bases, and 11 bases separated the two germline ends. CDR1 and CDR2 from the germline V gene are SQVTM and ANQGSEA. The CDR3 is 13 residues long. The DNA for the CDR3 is TGCAGCGTTGTAGGGCAGGGAAATGAAAAACTGTTTTTT. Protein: CSVVGQGNEKLFF.

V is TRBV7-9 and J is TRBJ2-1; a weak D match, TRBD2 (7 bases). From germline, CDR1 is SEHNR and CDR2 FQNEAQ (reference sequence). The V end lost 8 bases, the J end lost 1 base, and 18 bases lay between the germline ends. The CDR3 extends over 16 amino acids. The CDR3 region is CASRRGGGLSYNEQFF. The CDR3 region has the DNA TGTGCCAGCCGTAGGGGGGGAGGTTTATCCTACAATGAGCAGTTCTTC.

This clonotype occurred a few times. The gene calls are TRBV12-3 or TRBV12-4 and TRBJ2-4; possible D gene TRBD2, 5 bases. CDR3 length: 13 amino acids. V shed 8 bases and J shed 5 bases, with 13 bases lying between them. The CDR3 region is CASGFLGENIQYF. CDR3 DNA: TGTGCCAGCGGGTTTTTGGGAGAAAACATTCAGTACTTC.

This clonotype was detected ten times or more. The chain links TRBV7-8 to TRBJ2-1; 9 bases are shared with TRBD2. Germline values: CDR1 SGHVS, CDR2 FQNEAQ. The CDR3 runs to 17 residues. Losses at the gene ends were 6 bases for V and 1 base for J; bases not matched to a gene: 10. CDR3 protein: CASRGVAGDISYNEQFF. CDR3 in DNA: TGTGCCAGCAGGGGGGTAGCGGGAGACATTTCCTACAATGAGCAGTTCTTC.